This entry lists 5 T cell receptor beta chains sequenced from one sample in a study of blood T cell repertoires in COVID-19. Sequenced by immunoSEQ multiplex PCR; TCRdb stores in-frame clones only, minus some. The table has approximately 150,000 clones, 75% to 90% seen once. The sample was PBMCs or T cells enriched from blood (not recorded which). Receptors were obtained from a man aged 50 to 60 in a cohort exposed to, infected with or recovered from COVID-19 (not recorded which).

The V gene is TRBV2, the J gene TRBJ2-7; D might be TRBD2 (6 bases). The CDR3 has 12 amino acids. Germline CDR1 is SNHLY and CDR2 is FYNNEI. V dropped 8 bases and J dropped 1 base, with 9 bases sitting between them. The CDR3 spells CASARGSYEQYF. DNA of the CDR3: TGTGCCAGCGCTCGGGGGTCCTACGAGCAGTACTTC.

The chain couples TRBV7-2 to TRBJ1-2; 9 bases map to TRBD1. The CDR3 loop spans 14 amino acids. J gave up 8 bases and V 2 bases, and 6 bases lay outside the gene matches. Germline CDR1 and CDR2: SGHTA and FQGNSA. The CDR3 DNA follows: TGTGCCAGCAGCTTAAGGGGACAGGGAGGAGGCTACACCTTC. Protein sequence: CASSLRGQGGGYTF. The entire variable domain, with the rest obtained from reference TRBV7-2 and TRBJ1-2, is as follows: GAGVSQSPSNKVTEKGKDVELRCDPISGHTALYWYRQSLGQGLEFLIYFQGNSAPDKSGLPSDRFSAERTGGSVSTLTIQRTQQEDSAVYLCASSLRGQGGGYTFGSGTRLTVV.

The genes are TRBV2 and TRBJ2-5; 8 bases match TRBD2. Trimming at V came to 3 bases and at J to 7 bases, leaving 7 bases not matched to a gene. Germline V lookup: CDR1 SNHLY, CDR2 FYNNEI. This CDR3 has 14 amino acids. The CDR3 coding sequence is TGTGCCAGCAGTGAGCGGGAGGACTCTGGGACCCAGTACTTC. Protein sequence: CASSEREDSGTQYF.

The chain has TRBV4-1 and TRBJ1-3; 8 bases agree with TRBD1. The CDR3 extends over 15 amino acids. The J segment lost 4 bases and the V segment lost 0 bases, leaving 2 bases of the junction unmatched. CDR1 is MGHRA and CDR2 is YSYEKL in the germline V gene. The CDR3 is CASSQDRGLGNTIYF. Written as DNA, the CDR3 is TGCGCCAGCAGCCAAGACAGGGGGCTCGGAAACACCATATATTTT.

V and J are TRBV19 and TRBJ1-1, with TRBD1 matching over 9 bases. V was clipped by 3 bases and J by 6 bases; unmatched bases: 2. CDR3 length: 13 residues. Germline lookup yields CDR1 LNHDA and CDR2 SQIVND (reference sequence). The CDR3 loop reads CASSIRTGAEAFF. CDR3 DNA: TGTGCCAGTAGTATCAGGACAGGGGCTGAAGCTTTCTTT.